These T cell receptor beta chains were read from a single sample in a study of cytomegalovirus exposure and HLA in healthy donors. Sequencing used immunoSEQ multiplex PCR; TCRdb keeps in-frame clones, though not all of them. The repertoire includes 150,000 or so clones, less than 90% of them detected once, and approximately 0.98% sits in the top ten. The sample taken for sequencing was PBMCs. The receptors were gathered from a man aged 30-40 years in good health and CMV-seronegative. Both conserved end residues are part of each CDR3. The D gene is left open where the match is weak. Only part of the rows carry a size: once, few, many, or a class if the clone is expanded.

clone size | D gene | J gene | V gene | CDR3 DNA | CDR3 protein
. | . | TRBJ1-2 | TRBV30 | TGTGCCTGGAACAGGAGAGGAAGTGGCTACACCTTC | CAWNRRGSGYTF
once | TRBD1 | TRBJ1-2 | TRBV6-5 | TGTGCCAGCAGTGTGGGACAGTATGGCTACACCTTC | CASSVGQYGYTF
. | . | TRBJ2-1 | TRBV5-1 | TGCGCCAGCAGCTTGGAAGTCGAGTACAATGAGCAGTTCTTC | CASSLEVEYNEQFF
. | TRBD2 | TRBJ2-1 | TRBV10-3 | TGTGCCATCAGCGGACTAGCGGGAGTCGATGAGCAGTTCTTC | CAISGLAGVDEQFF
. | TRBD1 | TRBJ2-3 | TRBV5-4 | TGTGCCAGCAGCTTAACAGGGGACACAGATACGCAGTATTTT | CASSLTGDTDTQYF
. | . | TRBJ1-4 | TRBV11-2 | TGTGCCAGCAGCTTTTTGGCTTGGGGGGGGCGCGAAAACGAAAAACTGTTTTTT | CASSFLAWGGRENEKLFF
. | TRBD2 | TRBJ2-5 | TRBV29-1 | TGCAGCGTTGAGGATAGCGGGGGGTATGGGACCCAGTACTTC | CSVEDSGGYGTQYF
. | . | TRBJ1-5 | TRBV19 | TGTGCCAGTAGTATAATTCCCGGGCAGCCCCAGCATTTT | CASSIIPGQPQHF
. | . | TRBJ1-2 | TRBV7-9 | TGTGCCAGCAGCTCTAGCGTAATCGGGTATGGCTACACCTTC | CASSSSVIGYGYTF
. | TRBD2 | TRBJ2-7 | TRBV11-2 | TGTGCCAGCAAGCGGAAGCTATCTAGTAGCGGGTATATCTACGAGCAGTACTTC | CASKRKLSSSGYIYEQYF
. | TRBD1 | TRBJ2-5 | TRBV5-1 | TGCGCCAGCAGCCCGAGGACAGGGGAACAGACCCAGTACTTC | CASSPRTGEQTQYF
. | . | TRBJ2-5 | TRBV5-1 | TGCGCCAGCAGCTTGGGACAGCCCCCAGGGGCCCAGTACTTC | CASSLGQPPGAQYF
. | TRBD1 | TRBJ1-1 | TRBV11-2 | TGTGCCAGCAGCCATGGACAGGGGAGCGCTTTCTTT | CASSHGQGSAFF
. | . | TRBJ2-2 | TRBV18 | TGTGCCAGCTCACTCAACAGAAACACCGGGGAGCTGTTTTTT | CASSLNRNTGELFF
. | . | TRBJ2-5 | TRBV5-4 | TGTGCCAGCAGCCCTGTCCCCGGGAGTAAAGAGACCCAGTACTTC | CASSPVPGSKETQYF
. | TRBD1 | TRBJ1-6 | TRBV7-6 | TGTGCCAGCAGCTTAGGGGGAGGGACAGGGAGTAATTCACCCCTCCACTTT | CASSLGGGTGSNSPLHF
. | TRBD1 | TRBJ2-7 | TRBV6-5 | TGTGCCAGCAGGGGGGACAGGGGGGGCGAGCAGTACTTC | CASRGDRGGEQYF
. | . | TRBJ1-1 | TRBV4-1 | TGCGCCAGCAGCGTGCCGACAGGCAGCGGCTCAGTGATGAACACTGAAGCTTTCTTT | CASSVPTGSGSVMNTEAFF
. | . | TRBJ2-1 | TRBV30 | TGTGCCTGGAGTGTTGTGGGAGGGGGGTATGAGCAGTTCTTC | CAWSVVGGGYEQFF
. | TRBD1 | TRBJ1-2 | TRBV5-1 | TGCGCCAGCAGCCCTTGGACAGGGTACGGCTACACCTTC | CASSPWTGYGYTF
. | . | TRBJ1-3 | TRBV5-4 | TGTGCCAGCAGCTTCCCAGGAACGGGAAACACCATATATTTT | CASSFPGTGNTIYF
. | TRBD1 | TRBJ1-2 | TRBV6-5 | TGTGCCAGCAGTTACTCAGACAGGGATTCCGTCTATGGCTACACCTTC | CASSYSDRDSVYGYTF
. | . | TRBJ1-2 | TRBV30 | TGTGCCTGGACCGGACGTCAAGGCGGGGGGGACTATGGCTACACCTTC | CAWTGRQGGGDYGYTF
. | TRBD2 | TRBJ2-5 | TRBV4-1 | TGCGCCAGCAGCCAGCGACTAGCGGGAGGGCCCAATCAAGAGACCCAGTACTTC | CASSQRLAGGPNQETQYF
. | . | TRBJ2-7 | TRBV7-9 | TGTTCCAGCAGCTTATCCCGGGACATGAAGTACTTC | CSSSLSRDMKYF
. | TRBD1 | TRBJ2-7 | TRBV19 | TGTGCCAGTAGTCCACGGACAGGGGGCTACGAGCAGTACTTC | CASSPRTGGYEQYF
. | TRBD1 | TRBJ1-4 | TRBV7-9 | TGTGCCAGCAGCTTAACGGGACAGGGGGCAACTAATGAAAAACTGTTTTTT | CASSLTGQGATNEKLFF
. | TRBD1 | TRBJ2-4 | TRBV11-2 | TGTGCCAGCACTTTGGGACAGCCTACTACCCTAGCCAAAAACATTCAGTACTTC | CASTLGQPTTLAKNIQYF
. | TRBD1 | TRBJ1-1 | TRBV4-1 | TGCGCCAGCAGCCGGACAGGGGGCCCCACTGAAGCTTTCTTT | CASSRTGGPTEAFF
. | . | TRBJ2-5 | TRBV30 | TGCGCCTGGAGCGTCAGAACAGCCCTTCTGTACTTC | CAWSVRTALLYF
once | . | TRBJ2-7 | TRBV7-8 | TGTGCCAGCAGCTTTGAGACTATTCCCTTTTTATACGAGCAGTACTTC | CASSFETIPFLYEQYF